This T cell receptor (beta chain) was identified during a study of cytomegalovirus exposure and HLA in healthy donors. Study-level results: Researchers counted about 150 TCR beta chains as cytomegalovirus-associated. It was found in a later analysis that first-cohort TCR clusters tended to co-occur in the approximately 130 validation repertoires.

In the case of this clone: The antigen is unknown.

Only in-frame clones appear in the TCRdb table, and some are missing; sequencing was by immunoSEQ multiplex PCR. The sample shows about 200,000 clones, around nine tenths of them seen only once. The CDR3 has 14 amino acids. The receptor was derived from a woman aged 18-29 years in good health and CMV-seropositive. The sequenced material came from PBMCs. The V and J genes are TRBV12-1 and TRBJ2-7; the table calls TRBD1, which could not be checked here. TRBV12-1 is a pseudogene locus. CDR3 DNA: TGTGCCAGCAGTCGGATCCTAGGGGGCTACGAGCAGTACTTC. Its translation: CASSRILGGYEQYF.